The entry below describes one TCR beta chain. Germline-derived CDR1 and CDR2 are MDHEN and SYDVKM. The CDR3 loop spans 13 amino acids. V shed 7 bases and J shed 8 bases, with 17 bases lying between them. This entry belongs to a study of molecular identifiers for immune sequencing clone quantification. TCRdb used MiXCR to reprocess the PCR reads, holding one entry per CDR3 protein. The data hold around 470,000 distinct CDR3 sequences, with 20% to 25% observed a single time. The sample was naive CD8+ T cells from blood, with Jurkat cell RNA spiked in. Subset denoted: FACS-sorted CD8+CD4-CCR7+CD45RA+ naive T cells. The clonotype originates from a human donor in good health. Some libraries in this study had Jurkat cell RNA spiked in. The chain couples TRBV28 to TRBJ1-1, with D perhaps matching TRBD1 (5 bases). The CDR3 region is CASTQRSTAEAFF. The CDR3 nucleotides read TGTGCCAGCACCCAAAGGTCGACAGCCGAAGCTTTCTTT.